This paragraph covers one T cell receptor (beta chain) sequence. Its antigen is still unknown. These data originate in a study of beta chain features in type 1 diabetes. General study findings and limits: Across all four CD4+ subsets, people with type 1 diabetes showed modestly shorter TCRB CDR3s. Cells with high TCR expression could be over-represented by cDNA sequencing. Type 1 diabetes patients showed fewer insertions and more deletions at VDJ junctions. With patients and controls alike, PCR might favor shorter templates to an equal degree.

CDR3 length equals 16 residues. Germline V lookup: CDR1 MGHDK, CDR2 SYGVNS. V dropped 4 bases and J dropped 4; count of bases not matched to a gene: 9. Sequencing targeted expressed TCRB transcripts, as all isolated RNA had been reverse transcribed. Clones were read by immunoSEQ multiplex PCR, and TCRdb kept only the in-frame ones, dropping some. The data contain about 240,000 clones, about 15% of them seen just once; the ten biggest clones take up just under 0.02%. Populations obtained by sorting all exceeded 98% purity. Sequencing used naive CD4+ T cells from blood. This TCR derives from a man aged 25-45 years with type 1 diabetes. This chain links TRBV25-1 with TRBJ1-4; 7 nucleotides line up with TRBD1. CDR3 sequence (DNA): TGTGCCAGCAGTGGCACGACAGGGTTCGGTAATGAAAAACTGTTTTTT. Translating it yields CASSGTTGFGNEKLFF.